A selection of T cell receptor beta chains follows, all from one sample in a study of tissue T cells after allogeneic stem cell transplantation. Assay: immunoSEQ multiplex PCR; the TCRdb copy retains only in-frame clones and omits some. The sample yields 25,000 to 30,000 clones, 85% to 90% seen once. Sequencing used blood, obtained before transplantation. These receptors were taken from a woman between 18 and 49 years old who later had graft-versus-host disease after an allogeneic stem cell transplant. Both conserved end residues are part of each CDR3. The D gene is left open where the match is weak. A clone size is listed for some rows: how often the clone was seen (once, few, many), or a class if it is expanded.

14 TRBJ1-1 NA TRBV7-2 NA TGTGCCAGCAGCTACAATCGGTTAAACACTGAAGCTTTCTTT CASSYNRLNTEAFF
13 TRBJ2-3 NA TRBV6-5 NA TGTGCCAGCAGTTACTCAAGTGCAGATACGCAGTATTTT CASSYSSADTQYF
13 TRBJ2-7 NA TRBV7-3 NA TGTGCCAGCAGCCTGGGCCGTTCCTACGAGCAGTACTTC CASSLGRSYEQYF
14 TRBJ2-2 medium-sized TRBV6-4 NA TGTGCCAGCAGTGACTCGACAAACACCGGGGAGCTGTTTTTT CASSDSTNTGELFF
16 TRBJ2-7 NA TRBV19 TRBD1 TGTGCCAGTAGTCCCTCCCCAGGACAGGGGGTCGGCGAGCAGTACTTC CASSPSPGQGVGEQYF
15 TRBJ2-7 few TRBV4-1 TRBD1 TGCGCCAGCAGCCTCGACAGGGGCGGGACCTACGAGCAGTACTTC CASSLDRGGTYEQYF
14 TRBJ1-4 NA TRBV19 NA TGTGCCAGTAGTATGAAAGGGAGTCGAGAAAAACTGTTTTTT CASSMKGSREKLFF
15 TRBJ2-7 NA TRBV4-2 TRBD2 TGTGCCAGCAGCCAAACCCTAGCGGCCCACTACGAGCAGTACTTC CASSQTLAAHYEQYF
10 TRBJ1-1 NA TRBV20-1 NA TGCAGTGCCCCTAGGGCTGAAGCTTTCTTT CSAPRAEAFF
15 TRBJ1-1 once TRBV7-2 TRBD1 TGTGCCAGCAGCTCGACACCGGACAGGGGGCTACAAGCTTTCTTT CASSSTPDRGLQAFF
10 TRBJ2-3 once TRBV20-1 NA TGCAGTGCAATTATGGATACGCAGTATTTT CSAIMDTQYF
14 TRBJ1-2 few TRBV27 NA TGTGCCAGCAGTCCTAGGACAGTTGGCTATGGCTACACCTTC CASSPRTVGYGYTF
13 TRBJ1-2 NA TRBV5-1 NA TGCGCCAGCAGCCCGGGAGTTAACTATGGCTACACCTTC CASSPGVNYGYTF
12 TRBJ1-2 NA TRBV28 NA TGTGCCAGCAGTTTAGAGGGGATGGGCTACACCTTC CASSLEGMGYTF
17 TRBJ2-3 few TRBV7-6 NA TGTGCCAGCAGCCCCGTGCGGGGTGCTGATCGGCCTGATACGCAGTATTTT CASSPVRGADRPDTQYF
15 TRBJ2-1 NA TRBV6-5 NA TGTGCCAGCAGAAGGGGCCAAGGGTCCTACAATGAGCAGTTCTTC CASRRGQGSYNEQFF
15 TRBJ2-1 NA TRBV11-3 TRBD2 TGTGCCAGCACCCTACGTGGCGGGGGATACAATGAGCAGTTCTTC CASTLRGGGYNEQFF
13 TRBJ2-2 NA TRBV2 NA TGTGCCAGCAGGAAAGCGGACACCGGGGAGCTGTTTTTT CASRKADTGELFF
13 TRBJ2-7 NA TRBV7-9 NA TGTGCCAGCAGACACGACTTTTCCTACGAGCAGTACTTC CASRHDFSYEQYF
16 TRBJ1-5 NA TRBV5-6 TRBD1 TGTGCCAGCAGCTGGACAGGGGGTGACCTCAATCAGCCCCAGCATTTT CASSWTGGDLNQPQHF
16 TRBJ2-1 once TRBV9 NA TGTGCCAGCAGCGTAGCACCGGGGACTTCCTACAATGAGCAGTTCTTC CASSVAPGTSYNEQFF
15 TRBJ1-5 few TRBV6-1 NA TGTGCCAGCAGTGAAGGCCGGACAGGCAATCAGCCCCAGCATTTT CASSEGRTGNQPQHF
14 TRBJ1-5 few TRBV5-1 NA TGCGCCAGCAGCTCCATTCCCGGGGAGCAGCCCCAGCATTTT CASSSIPGEQPQHF
16 TRBJ2-6 NA TRBV7-2 TRBD2 TGTGCCAGCAGCAATAGCGGGGGATCTGGGGCCAACGTCCTGACTTTC CASSNSGGSGANVLTF
13 TRBJ1-1 once TRBV6-6 NA TGTGCCATACTCAGCACAGACGTTACTGAAGCTTTCTTT CAILSTDVTEAFF
13 TRBJ1-1 NA TRBV2 TRBD1 TGTGCCAGCGGGGGACAGGGGGTGACTGAAGCTTTCTTT CASGGQGVTEAFF
17 TRBJ2-2 medium-sized TRBV7-7 TRBD2 TGTGCTAGCAGCCAGAGGCTAGCGGGGGCGAACACCGGGGAGCTGTTTTTT CASSQRLAGANTGELFF
14 TRBJ1-2 few TRBV11-2 NA TGTGCCAGCAGCTTTGACAGATCTAACTATGGCTACACCTTC CASSFDRSNYGYTF
12 TRBJ1-1 NA TRBV30 NA TGTGCCTGGAGCGGAGATGGTAGTGAAGCTTTCTTT CAWSGDGSEAFF
14 TRBJ1-5 NA TRBV28 NA TGTGCCAGCAGTGCTACCTTGGGCAATCAGCCCCAGCATTTT CASSATLGNQPQHF
11 TRBJ2-1 once TRBV30 NA TGTGCCTGGGGAGATGAGGATGAGCAGTTCTTC CAWGDEDEQFF
14 TRBJ2-3 few TRBV6-4 TRBD2 TGTGCCAGCAGTGAGGCGGGGGGCACAGATACGCAGTATTTT CASSEAGGTDTQYF
13 TRBJ2-5 NA TRBV4-1 NA TGCGCCAGCACGGGGGGCGGAAAAGAGACCCAGTACTTC CASTGGGKETQYF